The clone carrying this T cell receptor (beta chain) was picked up one time. V trimming: 4 bases; J trimming: 8 bases; junction bases outside the gene matches: 18. Germline CDR1 and CDR2: LGHDT and YNNKEL (reference sequence). CDR3 size: 17 residues. The Seattle patients, enrolled during active infection, were followed longitudinally. The entry originates in a study of blood T cell repertoires in COVID-19. Study-level background: COVID-19 samples from acute and convalescent phases originated in the United States, Italy and Spain. Sample material is recorded as cDNA or gDNA derived from T cells, B-cell-depleted T cells, or PBMCs.

Source study methods: Quantification of nucleated cells was approximated via reference gene primer amplification. Sequencing used immunoSEQ multiplex PCR; TCRdb keeps in-frame clones, though not all of them. V, J and clone size were drawn from that table, and D and trimming were deduced from the DNA. The table lists about 410,000 clones, about nine tenths of them singletons. The origin of this receptor is a middle-aged woman with COVID-19, enrolled during active disease. The sequencing input was peripheral blood. The chain employs TRBV3-1 (or the pseudogene TRBV3-2) and TRBJ1-1; TRBD1 matches at 8 bases. This chain's CDR3 is CASSPAGTGGPFREAFF. The CDR3 DNA follows: TGTGCCAGCAGCCCAGCCGGGACAGGCGGGCCATTTCGCGAAGCTTTCTTT.